A single sample is the source of the 10 T cell receptor beta chains below, sequenced in a study of CD8 T cells in ankylosing spondylitis. TCRdb ran MiXCR on the 5' RACE reads and lists one entry per CDR3 protein. The sample carries 150,000 to 200,000 distinct CDR3 sequences, about 32% recorded once. The sequenced sample was synovial fluid, either unsorted or a sorted T cell fraction (not recorded which). These receptors all stem from a male donor with ankylosing spondylitis.

V and J are TRBV5-1 and TRBJ2-7; 11 nucleotides agree with TRBD2. J lost 2 bases, V lost 3 bases, and 4 bases had no gene match. From germline, CDR1 is SGHRS and CDR2 YFSETQ. The length of the CDR3 is 15 residues. CDR3 coding DNA: TGCGCCAGCAGCTCCGGGACTAGCGGAACCTACGAGCAGTACTTC. It is translated as CASSSGTSGTYEQYF.

This clonotype was picked up many times. V and J are TRBV10-3 and TRBJ1-2; 8 bases agree with TRBD1. The CDR3 is 14 residues long. CDR1 ENHRY and CDR2 SYGVKD come from the germline V gene. The ends lost 6 bases at V and 4 bases at J; junction bases unmatched: 7. The CDR3 DNA reads as TGTGCCATCAGGGAGGACAGGGACAGCTATGGCTACACCTTC. This encodes CAIREDRDSYGYTF.

The chain employs TRBV3-1 and TRBJ1-3; no clear D. Germline V gene lookup returns CDR1 LGHDT and CDR2 YNNKEL (reference sequence). V was pared by 0 bases and J by 2 bases, with 14 bases between. CDR3 size: 17 residues. The DNA for the CDR3 is TGTGCCAGCAGCCAAGATTGGCGTATTAGGGCTGGAAACACCATATATTTT. Translation: CASSQDWRIRAGNTIYF.

This clonotype was counted at least ten times. The chain combines TRBV19 with TRBJ1-5; D is ambiguous. Trimming cost V 9 bases and J 2 bases, with 17 bases left between them. The CDR3 has 15 residues. In germline, CDR1 is LNHDA, CDR2 SQIVND (reference sequence). In DNA, the CDR3 is TGTGCCAGCACCAGGACGGGAGAGGGCAATCAGCCCCAGCATTTT. Translated: CASTRTGEGNQPQHF.

This clonotype was seen many times. The J gene is TRBJ2-1, the V gene TRBV20-1; TRBD2 agrees at 16 bases. CDR3 length equals 15 residues. After removal of 4 bases from V and 9 bases from J, the junction contained 6 bases not matched to a gene. Germline CDR1 DFQATT, CDR2 SNEGSKA (reference sequence). The CDR3 spells CSAIGTSGRAVEQFF. As DNA, the CDR3 is TGCAGTGCTATCGGGACTAGCGGGAGGGCCGTTGAGCAGTTCTTC.

This clonotype was counted a few times. V gene TRBV7-9 combines with J gene TRBJ2-7; D may be TRBD1 (6 bases). Per germline, CDR1 SEHNR and CDR2 FQNEAQ (reference sequence). CDR3 length: 12 amino acids. Trimming left V 5 bases short and J 4 bases short, with 9 bases between. DNA of the CDR3: TGTGCCAGCAGCCGGACAGTTTACGAGCAGTACTTC. Protein sequence: CASSRTVYEQYF.

The chain uses TRBV5-1 and TRBJ1-3, with D unclear. The CDR3 extends over 15 amino acids. Between the trimmed V and J ends, which lost 3 bases and 2 bases, there was a span of 12 bases. The V gene's germline CDR1 is SGHRS and CDR2 YFSETQ. The CDR3 DNA follows: TGCGCCAGCAGCTCCGACCAAAAGGCTGGAAACACCATATATTTT. Translating gives CASSSDQKAGNTIYF.

This clonotype was seen a handful of times. This chain connects TRBV7-9 to TRBJ2-3, with TRBD2 identical over 7 bases. This CDR3 contains 16 residues. Trimming removed 4 bases from V and 0 bases from J; junction bases left unmatched: 7. Per the germline V gene, CDR1 is SEHNR and CDR2 is FQNEAQ (reference sequence). CDR3: CASSYAAGLSTDTQYF. DNA of the CDR3: TGTGCCAGCAGCTATGCAGCGGGACTTAGCACAGATACGCAGTATTTT.

This clonotype was picked up many times. The J gene is TRBJ2-6, the V gene TRBV6-5; D is unresolved. The CDR3 runs 13 residues. Germline CDR1 reads MNHEY; CDR2 reads SVGAGI. The V and J ends lost 0 bases and 3 bases respectively, with 0 bases between them. Here the CDR3 reads CASSYSGANVLTF. DNA of the CDR3: TGTGCCAGCAGTTACTCTGGGGCCAACGTCCTGACTTTC.

The table lists this clonotype with many counts. The V gene is TRBV7-2, the J gene TRBJ2-7, with a weak D call TRBD1 (5 bases). The CDR3 contains 14 residues. V gave up 5 bases and J gave up 0 bases, with 11 bases separating them. Germline V gives CDR1 SGHTA, CDR2 FQGNSA. CDR3 sequence reads: CASSRTGSSYEQYF. CDR3 nucleotide sequence: TGTGCCAGCAGCCGAACAGGTAGCTCCTACGAGCAGTACTTC.